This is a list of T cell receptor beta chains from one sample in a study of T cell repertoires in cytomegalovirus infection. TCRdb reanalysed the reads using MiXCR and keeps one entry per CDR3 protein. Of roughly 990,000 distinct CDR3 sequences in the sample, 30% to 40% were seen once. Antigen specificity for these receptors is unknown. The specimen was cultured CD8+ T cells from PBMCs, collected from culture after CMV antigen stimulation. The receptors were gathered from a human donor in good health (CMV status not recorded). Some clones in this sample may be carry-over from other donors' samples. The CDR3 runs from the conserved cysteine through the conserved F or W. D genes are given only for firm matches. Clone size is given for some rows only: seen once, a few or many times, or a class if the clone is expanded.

CDR3nt: TGTGCCAGCAGCCCTAGTGATAGGGACAGGGGAGAGCAGTTCTTC
CDR3aa: CASSPSDRDRGEQFF
len: 15
abundance: few
v_gene: TRBV7-9
j_gene: TRBJ2-1
d_gene: TRBD1

CDR3nt: TGTGCCAGCAGCTCTCCCCTCGGTCGTAATAATTCACCCCTCCACTTT
CDR3aa: CASSSPLGRNNSPLHF
len: 16
abundance: few
v_gene: TRBV7-2
j_gene: TRBJ1-6
d_gene: .

CDR3nt: TGTGCTAGTGAGGTCCTAGGGGCAACTAATGAAAAACTGTTTTTT
CDR3aa: CASEVLGATNEKLFF
len: 15
abundance: few
v_gene: TRBV12-5
j_gene: TRBJ1-4
d_gene: .

CDR3nt: TGTGCCAGCAGCTTTACTAGCGGTAGGAATGAGCAGTTCTTC
CDR3aa: CASSFTSGRNEQFF
len: 14
abundance: many
v_gene: TRBV7-2
j_gene: TRBJ2-1
d_gene: TRBD2

CDR3nt: TGTGCCAGCAGCTCAAAGCTTAATGAAAAACTGTTTTTT
CDR3aa: CASSSKLNEKLFF
len: 13
abundance: few
v_gene: TRBV7-2
j_gene: TRBJ1-4
d_gene: .

CDR3nt: TGTGCCAGCTCACCGACCGTGGACAGAATTAACTATGGCTACACCTTC
CDR3aa: CASSPTVDRINYGYTF
len: 16
abundance: .
v_gene: TRBV18
j_gene: TRBJ1-2
d_gene: .

CDR3nt: TGTGCCAGCAGTGAAAGACTAGCGGGGGGGCGTGTTGAGACCCAGTACTTC
CDR3aa: CASSERLAGGRVETQYF
len: 17
abundance: .
v_gene: TRBV6-1
j_gene: TRBJ2-5
d_gene: TRBD2

CDR3nt: TGTGCCAGCAGTGAAGAGGGGCTCCGATCCCCCTCCTTCCAAGAGACCCAGTACTTC
CDR3aa: CASSEEGLRSPSFQETQYF
len: 19
abundance: .
v_gene: TRBV2
j_gene: TRBJ2-5
d_gene: .

CDR3nt: TGCGCCAGCAGCTTGGAAGTGGTTCCCTATGGCTACACCTTC
CDR3aa: CASSLEVVPYGYTF
len: 14
abundance: .
v_gene: TRBV5-1
j_gene: TRBJ1-2
d_gene: .

CDR3nt: TGTGCCAGCAGCGCGTCGACAGCTAGCACAGATACGCAGTATTTT
CDR3aa: CASSASTASTDTQYF
len: 15
abundance: .
v_gene: TRBV9
j_gene: TRBJ2-3
d_gene: .

CDR3nt: TGTGCCAGCAGCCTACCAGGGACAGCTACAAATGGCTACACCTTC
CDR3aa: CASSLPGTATNGYTF
len: 15
abundance: few
v_gene: TRBV7-9
j_gene: TRBJ1-2
d_gene: TRBD1

CDR3nt: TGCAGTGCTAGAGCCCTTTCGCGCGGGGGGGCCTACAATGAGCAGTTCTTC
CDR3aa: CSARALSRGGAYNEQFF
len: 17
abundance: few
v_gene: TRBV20-1
j_gene: TRBJ2-1
d_gene: TRBD2

CDR3nt: TGTGCCAGCAGCTTAGAGGTTGGGCAGCCCTACACCTTC
CDR3aa: CASSLEVGQPYTF
len: 13
abundance: many
v_gene: TRBV7-6
j_gene: TRBJ1-2
d_gene: .

CDR3nt: TGTGCCAGCAGTAAGGTGGGAGAGACCCAGTACTTC
CDR3aa: CASSKVGETQYF
len: 12
abundance: .
v_gene: TRBV12-3/TRBV12-4
j_gene: TRBJ2-5
d_gene: .

CDR3nt: TGTGCCAGCAGCCCCGCGGGGTTCGCAGATACGCAGTATTTT
CDR3aa: CASSPAGFADTQYF
len: 14
abundance: few
v_gene: TRBV12-3/TRBV12-4
j_gene: TRBJ2-3
d_gene: .

CDR3nt: TGTGCCAGCAGTTTAGCGGGGGGGGCCCACAATGAGCAGTTCTTC
CDR3aa: CASSLAGGAHNEQFF
len: 15
abundance: many
v_gene: TRBV6-5
j_gene: TRBJ2-1
d_gene: TRBD2

CDR3nt: TGCGCCAGCAGCCAAGATCTGACATTGAACACTGAAGCTTTCTTT
CDR3aa: CASSQDLTLNTEAFF
len: 15
abundance: few
v_gene: TRBV4-1
j_gene: TRBJ1-1
d_gene: .

CDR3nt: TGTGCCAGCAGCTCTAGGCCGGGACTAGTCTTTAATGAGCAGTTCTTC
CDR3aa: CASSSRPGLVFNEQFF
len: 16
abundance: few
v_gene: TRBV28
j_gene: TRBJ2-1
d_gene: TRBD2

CDR3nt: TGTGCCAGCAGCGATCGTCAACACGGGGCCGGATATGAGCAGTTCTTC
CDR3aa: CASSDRQHGAGYEQFF
len: 16
abundance: medium-sized
v_gene: TRBV12-3/TRBV12-4
j_gene: TRBJ2-1
d_gene: .

CDR3nt: TGTGCCAGCAGCTTAGGGGTGTATAGCGGCACTGAAGCTTTCTTT
CDR3aa: CASSLGVYSGTEAFF
len: 15
abundance: many
v_gene: TRBV7-2
j_gene: TRBJ1-1
d_gene: .

CDR3nt: TGTGCCAGCAGTTTGACAGACAATGAGCAGTTCTTC
CDR3aa: CASSLTDNEQFF
len: 12
abundance: many
v_gene: TRBV12-3/TRBV12-4
j_gene: TRBJ2-1
d_gene: .

CDR3nt: TGTGCCAGCAGTTACTCGGAAGGGACGAGGAACGAGCAGTACTTC
CDR3aa: CASSYSEGTRNEQYF
len: 15
abundance: .
v_gene: TRBV6-5
j_gene: TRBJ2-7
d_gene: .

CDR3nt: TGTGCCAGCAGCCTTGGACTAGCGAAGCGGAATGAGCAGTTCTTC
CDR3aa: CASSLGLAKRNEQFF
len: 15
abundance: few
v_gene: TRBV4-2
j_gene: TRBJ2-1
d_gene: TRBD2

CDR3nt: TGTGCCAGCCTTCTGCGGACGTCCCACAATGAGCAGTTCTTC
CDR3aa: CASLLRTSHNEQFF
len: 14
abundance: .
v_gene: TRBV5-5
j_gene: TRBJ2-1
d_gene: .

CDR3nt: TGTGCCAGCAACCCAGCGGGGGGCTCCTACAATGAGCAGTTCTTC
CDR3aa: CASNPAGGSYNEQFF
len: 15
abundance: many
v_gene: TRBV7-2
j_gene: TRBJ2-1
d_gene: TRBD2

CDR3nt: TGCGCCAGCAGCCAAGATCAGGGGGGCTACAATGAGCAGTTCTTC
CDR3aa: CASSQDQGGYNEQFF
len: 15
abundance: many
v_gene: TRBV4-3
j_gene: TRBJ2-1
d_gene: .

CDR3nt: TGTGCCAGCACCGGGACTAGCGGCAATGAGCAGTTCTTC
CDR3aa: CASTGTSGNEQFF
len: 13
abundance: .
v_gene: TRBV6-1
j_gene: TRBJ2-1
d_gene: TRBD2

CDR3nt: TGTGCCAGCAGTTACCGGACAGGGCGTAATGAAAAACTGTTTTTT
CDR3aa: CASSYRTGRNEKLFF
len: 15
abundance: .
v_gene: TRBV6-5
j_gene: TRBJ1-4
d_gene: TRBD1

CDR3nt: TGTGCCAGCAGCTTGGTGCAGGGTAAGGCCTACGAGCAGTACTTC
CDR3aa: CASSLVQGKAYEQYF
len: 15
abundance: .
v_gene: TRBV5-4
j_gene: TRBJ2-7
d_gene: .

CDR3nt: TGTGCCAGCAGTTTATCTTACTGGGGAGACAATGAGCAGTTCTTC
CDR3aa: CASSLSYWGDNEQFF
len: 15
abundance: .
v_gene: TRBV27
j_gene: TRBJ2-1
d_gene: .

CDR3nt: TGTGCCATCAGTACCGGGACAGGGGCGACCGGGGAGCTGTTTTTT
CDR3aa: CAISTGTGATGELFF
len: 15
abundance: few
v_gene: TRBV10-3
j_gene: TRBJ2-2
d_gene: TRBD1

CDR3nt: TGTGCCAGTCGCCCGAAGAGGGAGCAATATGGCTACACCTTC
CDR3aa: CASRPKREQYGYTF
len: 14
abundance: .
v_gene: TRBV19
j_gene: TRBJ1-2
d_gene: .

CDR3nt: TGCAGCCCCAGGGGCTACACCTTC
CDR3aa: CSPRGYTF
len: 8
abundance: .
v_gene: TRBV20-1
j_gene: TRBJ1-2
d_gene: .

CDR3nt: TGTGCCAGCATCCGAGACAGAACTACAACTAATGAAAAACTGTTTTTT
CDR3aa: CASIRDRTTTNEKLFF
len: 16
abundance: .
v_gene: TRBV6-6
j_gene: TRBJ1-4
d_gene: .

CDR3nt: TGTGCCAGCATCGACCCCCCGGGACAGCGTACATCTGGAGCTTTCTTT
CDR3aa: CASIDPPGQRTSGAFF
len: 16
abundance: .
v_gene: TRBV6-6
j_gene: TRBJ1-1
d_gene: TRBD1

CDR3nt: TGTGCCAGTAGTATCCTATTTCGCGGGGGCACAGATACGCAGTATTTT
CDR3aa: CASSILFRGGTDTQYF
len: 16
abundance: few
v_gene: TRBV19
j_gene: TRBJ2-3
d_gene: .

CDR3nt: TGTGCCACCAGTGATTTGCCCAGGGGCAGACCCCAGAAAGTCACAGATACGCAGTATTTT
CDR3aa: CATSDLPRGRPQKVTDTQYF
len: 20
abundance: .
v_gene: TRBV24-1
j_gene: TRBJ2-3
d_gene: .

CDR3nt: TGTGCCAGCACCGGGCCGCTGAACACCGGGGAGCTGTTTTTT
CDR3aa: CASTGPLNTGELFF
len: 14
abundance: few
v_gene: TRBV5-6
j_gene: TRBJ2-2
d_gene: .

CDR3nt: TGTGCCAGCAGCTTAACTTACCCACCTATGGACAGTCACTATGGCTACACCTTC
CDR3aa: CASSLTYPPMDSHYGYTF
len: 18
abundance: few
v_gene: TRBV7-9
j_gene: TRBJ1-2
d_gene: .

CDR3nt: TGTGCCAGCAGGGCCGGACAGGGAGGTAATCAGCCCCAGCATTTT
CDR3aa: CASRAGQGGNQPQHF
len: 15
abundance: .
v_gene: TRBV2
j_gene: TRBJ1-5
d_gene: TRBD1

CDR3nt: TGCGCCAGCAGCCACCCCGAAGGCAGCTCTTACACCTTC
CDR3aa: CASSHPEGSSYTF
len: 13
abundance: .
v_gene: TRBV4-1
j_gene: TRBJ1-2
d_gene: .

CDR3nt: TGTGCCATCAGTGAGGAGGGCAGAAACTATGGCTACACCTTC
CDR3aa: CAISEEGRNYGYTF
len: 14
abundance: few
v_gene: TRBV10-3
j_gene: TRBJ1-2
d_gene: .

CDR3nt: TGTGCCAGCAGTGAAGGGCGTCACGGCTATGGCTACACCTTC
CDR3aa: CASSEGRHGYGYTF
len: 14
abundance: .
v_gene: TRBV2
j_gene: TRBJ1-2
d_gene: .

CDR3nt: TGTGTCAGTAAACGGACAGGGATGCTCTATGGCTACACCTTC
CDR3aa: CVSKRTGMLYGYTF
len: 14
abundance: .
v_gene: TRBV19
j_gene: TRBJ1-2
d_gene: TRBD1

CDR3nt: TGTGCCAGCTTTACCCGGGGGGAGCACAATGAGCAGTTCTTC
CDR3aa: CASFTRGEHNEQFF
len: 14
abundance: many
v_gene: TRBV7-9
j_gene: TRBJ2-1
d_gene: TRBD2

CDR3nt: TGTGCCAGCAGCCCCCCAGGGGCCGGGGTGAAAACTGAAGCTTTCTTT
CDR3aa: CASSPPGAGVKTEAFF
len: 16
abundance: few
v_gene: TRBV4-2
j_gene: TRBJ1-1
d_gene: .

CDR3nt: TGTGCCAGCAGTGAGACCAGGGGGCATGTGTACACTGAAGCTTTCTTT
CDR3aa: CASSETRGHVYTEAFF
len: 16
abundance: few
v_gene: TRBV2
j_gene: TRBJ1-1
d_gene: TRBD1

CDR3nt: TGTGCCAGCAGTTACTACAGTAACTATGGCTACACCTTC
CDR3aa: CASSYYSNYGYTF
len: 13
abundance: few
v_gene: TRBV6-5
j_gene: TRBJ1-2
d_gene: .

CDR3nt: TGTGCCAGCAGCTTAGCCTACCCAGACAGGGCTCGTGGAGCCTACAATGAGCAGTTCTTC
CDR3aa: CASSLAYPDRARGAYNEQFF
len: 20
abundance: .
v_gene: TRBV7-9
j_gene: TRBJ2-1
d_gene: TRBD1

CDR3nt: TGTGCCAGCAGTGGGGGGGACGGTGACTATGGCTACACCTTC
CDR3aa: CASSGGDGDYGYTF
len: 14
abundance: .
v_gene: TRBV6-6
j_gene: TRBJ1-2
d_gene: .

CDR3nt: TGTGCCATCAGTGAGTGGTGGACAGCGACGAACACTGAAGCTTTCTTT
CDR3aa: CAISEWWTATNTEAFF
len: 16
abundance: .
v_gene: TRBV10-3
j_gene: TRBJ1-1
d_gene: .

CDR3nt: TGTGCCATCAGTGACGGGACAGGGGAGGGCCATGGCTACACCTTC
CDR3aa: CAISDGTGEGHGYTF
len: 15
abundance: .
v_gene: TRBV10-3
j_gene: TRBJ1-2
d_gene: TRBD1

CDR3nt: TGTGCCAGCAGCCCACGGGACTCACGCGGTGAGCAGTTCTTC
CDR3aa: CASSPRDSRGEQFF
len: 14
abundance: .
v_gene: TRBV7-6
j_gene: TRBJ2-1
d_gene: .

CDR3nt: TGTGCCAGCAGCCATACTCCGGGACAGGGGGTTTTGATGAACAATGAGCAGTTCTTC
CDR3aa: CASSHTPGQGVLMNNEQFF
len: 19
abundance: .
v_gene: TRBV7-9
j_gene: TRBJ2-1
d_gene: TRBD1

CDR3nt: TGTGCCAGCAGCTCTCTAGCGGTCCCCACAGATACGCAGTATTTT
CDR3aa: CASSSLAVPTDTQYF
len: 15
abundance: .
v_gene: TRBV7-6
j_gene: TRBJ2-3
d_gene: TRBD2